The 25 T cell receptor beta chains below were found in one sample sequenced in a study of cytomegalovirus exposure and HLA in healthy donors. The primer mix had 60 Vbeta and 13 Jbeta primers. Only in-frame clones appear in the TCRdb table, and some are missing; sequencing was by immunoSEQ multiplex PCR. The sample consists of approximately 58,000 clones, 75% to 85% of them appearing once. Sequencing was carried out using PBMCs. All receptors come from a man younger than 45 in good health and CMV-seronegative.

The chain joins TRBV4-3 to TRBJ2-7, with D possibly matching TRBD1 (5 bases). In germline, CDR1 is LGHNA, CDR2 YSLEER. V lost 4 bases and J lost 7, with 20 bases in between. This CDR3 has 15 amino acids. CDR3 residues: CASSRTTSSRGEQYF. The DNA for the CDR3 is TGCGCCAGCAGCCGGACGACATCCTCTAGGGGAGAGCAGTACTTC.

The chain uses TRBV11-2 and TRBJ2-1; D perhaps matches TRBD1 (7 bases). Germline CDR1 and CDR2: SGHAT and FQNNGV. The CDR3 has 15 residues. V was shortened by 1 base and J by 4 bases, with 11 bases between the two germline ends. The CDR3 DNA follows: TGTGCCAGCAGCTTAGGACAGGGAGGTTACAATGAGCAGTTCTTC. This sequence encodes CASSLGQGGYNEQFF.

CDR3 sequence reads: CASSLEVEDTQYF. DNA for the CDR3: TGTGCCAGCAGTTTAGAGGTTGAAGATACGCAGTATTTT. The chain is built from TRBV6-6 and TRBJ2-3; no firm D call. The CDR3 totals 13 residues. The germline gives CDR1 MNHNY, CDR2 SVGAGI (reference sequence). Trimming stripped 4 bases from V and 5 bases from J, with 10 bases between.

The genes are TRBV7-9 and TRBJ2-1; D is undetermined. The V end lost 5 bases, the J end lost 2 bases, and 4 bases lay between the germline ends. The CDR3 is 12 amino acids. Germline V gives CDR1 SEHNR, CDR2 FQNEAQ (reference sequence). CDR3 sequence (DNA): TGTGCCAGCAGCCCCGCCTACAATGAGCAGTTCTTC. Protein product: CASSPAYNEQFF.

The rearrangement uses TRBV6-6 and TRBJ2-1; 9 nucleotides agree with TRBD2. After removal of 6 bases from V and 9 bases from J, the junction contained 12 bases not matched to a gene. Looked up from germline, CDR1 is MNHNY and CDR2 is SVGAGI (reference sequence). The CDR3 extends over 15 amino acids. The CDR3 nucleotides are TGTGCCAGCAGGCCCATTGCGGGGGGGCTAAGTGAGCAGTTCTTC. As protein: CASRPIAGGLSEQFF.

In its sample, this clone was seen once. As DNA, the CDR3 is TGTGCCAGTAGTATGAGCCCCTCCTACAATGAGCAGTTCTTC. Amino acid sequence: CASSMSPSYNEQFF. The chain joins TRBV19 to TRBJ2-1; the D is unclear. Trimming shortened V by 3 bases and J by 0 bases, and 6 bases separated the two germline ends. There are 14 residues in the CDR3. Germline CDR1 reads LNHDA; CDR2 reads SQIVND (reference sequence).

The gene calls are TRBV6-1 and TRBJ2-5; TRBD1 might be the D (6 bases). The germline V and J ends were trimmed by 4 bases and 6 bases, with 9 bases remaining between them. Germline CDR1 and CDR2: MNHNS and SASEGT. The CDR3 length is 12 residues. CDR3 DNA sequence: TGTGCCAGCAGTGTCCAGGGGCAGACCCAGTACTTC. This gives the protein CASSVQGQTQYF.

In this sample, this clone turned up once. The rearrangement joins TRBV7-3 to TRBJ2-1; 9 bases agree with TRBD2. Per germline, CDR1 SGHTA and CDR2 FQGTGA. The CDR3 spans 15 residues. V lost 9 bases, J lost 9 bases, and 15 bases stayed unmatched. The CDR3 sequence: CARLPSGEGGGEQFF. The DNA of the CDR3 is TGTGCCAGACTCCCTAGCGGGGAAGGGGGCGGTGAGCAGTTCTTC.

The chain carries TRBV9 and TRBJ1-4, with no clear D. Germline V gene data show CDR1 as SGDLS and CDR2 as YYNGEE. There are 16 residues in the CDR3. Between the trimmed V and J ends, which lost 2 bases and 3 bases, there was a span of 14 bases. CDR3 nucleotides: TGTGCCAGCAGCGTTTGGCCTACGAGCGCTAATGAAAAACTGTTTTTT. This translates into CASSVWPTSANEKLFF.

The gene calls are TRBV4-1 and TRBJ2-3; TRBD2 matches 9 bases. Trimming took 4 bases from V and 2 from J; bases not matched to a gene: 1. Germline V CDR1 and CDR2: MGHRA, YSYEKL. The CDR3 has 14 amino acids. CDR3 bases: TGCGCCAGCAGCCCTAGCGGGATCACAGATACGCAGTATTTT. Translated: CASSPSGITDTQYF.

The genes are TRBV7-6 and TRBJ2-7; the D gene is possibly TRBD2 (6 bases). V shed 5 bases and J shed 1 base, with 9 bases lying between them. The CDR3 contains 13 residues. Germline lookup yields CDR1 SGHVS and CDR2 FNYEAQ. This CDR3 is CASSARDSYEQYF. The CDR3 nucleotides read TGTGCCAGCAGCGCGCGGGATTCCTACGAGCAGTACTTC.

The chain has TRBV16 and TRBJ1-1, with D tentatively TRBD1 (6 bases). The CDR3 runs 14 residues. Germline CDR1 reads KGHSY; CDR2 reads FQNENV. Trimming took off 0 bases at V and 5 bases at J, with 10 bases between the two ends. In nucleotides, the CDR3 is TGTGCCAGCAGCCAATCAGGGGGAAGTACTGAAGCTTTCTTT. Residues: CASSQSGGSTEAFF. Based on the CDR3 plus reference TRBV16 and TRBJ1-1, the full variable domain is GEEVAQTPKHLVRGEGQKAKLYCAPIKGHSYVFWYQQVLKNEFKFLISFQNENVFDETGMPKERFSAKCLPNSPCSLEIQATKLEDSAVYFCASSQSGGSTEAFFGQGTRLTVV.

This rearrangement joins TRBV19 to TRBJ2-7; D gene unclear. This CDR3 has 12 residues. Looked up from germline, CDR1 is LNHDA and CDR2 is SQIVND (reference sequence). Deletions cut 10 bases from V and 0 bases from J, with 10 bases between. DNA for the CDR3: TGTGCCACCGGCGGCAGCTCCTACGAGCAGTACTTC. It translates to CATGGSSYEQYF.

This clone has just one count. CDR3 amino acids: CASSWGQGATGELFF. The CDR3 DNA is TGTGCCAGCAGCTGGGGACAGGGTGCGACCGGGGAGCTGTTTTTT. This chain uses TRBV5-4 with TRBJ2-2, with 9 bases matching TRBD1. The CDR3 totals 15 residues. The V and J ends lost 3 bases and 5 bases, in that order; junction bases with no gene match: 5. CDR1 is SGHNT and CDR2 is YYREEE in the germline V gene (reference sequence).

This sequence joins TRBV7-2 and TRBJ1-1; 9 positions agree with TRBD1. Trimming at V came to 5 bases and at J to 0 bases, leaving 7 bases not matched to a gene. Germline-derived CDR1 and CDR2 are SGHTA and FQGNSA. There are 16 residues in the CDR3. CDR3 sequence: CASSTVGDRVNTEAFF. Here the CDR3 DNA reads TGTGCCAGCAGCACCGTGGGGGACAGGGTGAACACTGAAGCTTTCTTT.

V usage is TRBV28 and J usage is TRBJ2-7; 11 bases are a match to TRBD1. Germline V gene sequence: CDR1 MDHEN, CDR2 SYDVKM. This CDR3 comprises 14 residues. After removal of 7 bases from V and 5 bases from J, the junction contained 7 bases not matched to a gene. This CDR3 is CASTLGQGADEQYF. The CDR3 DNA reads TGTGCCAGCACTCTAGGACAGGGGGCCGACGAGCAGTACTTC. Variable domain in full (rest from reference TRBV28 and TRBJ2-7): DVKVTQSSRYLVKRTGEKVFLECVQDMDHENMFWYRQDPGLGLRLIYFSYDVKMKEKGDIPEGYSVSREKKERFSLILESASTNQTSMYLCASTLGQGADEQYFGPGTRLTVT.

This clone is a singleton in its sample. The V and J genes are TRBV7-9 and TRBJ1-2; tentative D call: TRBD1 (6 bases). The CDR3 consists of 15 residues. V lost 3 bases to trimming and J lost 3 bases, with 14 bases between them. Germline values: CDR1 SEHNR, CDR2 FQNEAQ (reference sequence). CDR3 coding DNA: TGTGCCAGCAGCTTTGAACAGGGAGGGGACTATGGCTACACCTTC. Translating gives CASSFEQGGDYGYTF.

The J gene is TRBJ2-2, the V gene TRBV19; 9 nucleotides agree with TRBD2. With 5 bases clipped from V and 7 bases from J, the junction kept 11 bases outside the gene matches. The CDR3 loop spans 16 amino acids. Germline V gene sequence: CDR1 LNHDA, CDR2 SQIVND (reference sequence). The CDR3 bases are TGTGCCAGTAGTCCCTTTGCGGGAGGGACGGACGGGGAGCTGTTTTTT. This sequence encodes CASSPFAGGTDGELFF.

The chain's CDR3 is CASSLASGEWSIQETQYF. DNA for the CDR3: TGTGCCAGCAGCTTAGCTTCGGGGGAGTGGAGTATCCAAGAGACCCAGTACTTC. This chain connects TRBV7-9 to TRBJ2-5, with D tentatively TRBD2 (6 bases). CDR3 length equals 18 residues. V lost 0 bases and J lost 1, with 18 bases in between. The germline CDR1 and CDR2 sequences are SEHNR and FQNEAQ (reference sequence).

The chain combines TRBV10-1 with TRBJ2-3; 11 positions match TRBD2. Germline V gives CDR1 WNHNN, CDR2 SYGVQD (reference sequence). The CDR3 has 15 residues. J lost 6 bases, V lost 6 bases, and 8 bases had no gene match. The CDR3 spells CASSGTSGVVDTQYF. The DNA for the CDR3 is TGCGCCAGCAGCGGGACTAGCGGAGTGGTCGATACGCAGTATTTT.

This clone is a singleton in its sample. The V call is TRBV14, the J call TRBJ2-3; 9 bases fit TRBD2. The CDR3 loop spans 15 amino acids. With V trimmed by 3 bases and J by 3 bases, 4 bases remained unmatched. Looked up from germline, CDR1 is SGHDN and CDR2 is FVKESK. CDR3 sequence (DNA): TGTGCCAGCAGCCACGCGGGGGGGCAAACAGATACGCAGTATTTT. It codes for CASSHAGGQTDTQYF.

Only a few counts were recorded for this clone. The rearrangement uses TRBV6-5 and TRBJ1-1; possibly TRBD1 for D (6 bases). The germline CDR1 and CDR2 sequences are MNHEY and SVGAGI. The CDR3 runs to 13 residues. The V and J ends lost 2 bases and 9 bases respectively, with 13 bases between them. The CDR3 sequence: CASSYLWDNKAFF. DNA for the CDR3: TGTGCCAGCAGTTACCTTTGGGACAACAAAGCTTTCTTT.

This chain links TRBV29-1 with TRBJ1-6; D possibly corresponds to TRBD1 (5 bases). Germline V gene lookup returns CDR1 SQVTM and CDR2 ANQGSEA. There are 13 residues in the CDR3. V dropped 5 bases and J dropped 7 bases, with 12 bases sitting between them. CDR3 nucleotide sequence: TGCAGCGTTACCTGGGGGGGGAATTCACCCCTCCACTTT. Amino acid sequence: CSVTWGGNSPLHF.

This clone was counted a few times. The chain couples TRBV7-2 to TRBJ1-6; 8 bases agree with TRBD1. J gave up 6 bases and V 1 base, and 5 bases lay outside the gene matches. Germline V gene data show CDR1 as SGHTA and CDR2 as FQGNSA. The CDR3 consists of 16 residues. The CDR3 DNA follows: TGTGCCAGCAGCTTAGGGACAGGGACGTCTAATTCACCCCTCCACTTT. Its protein is CASSLGTGTSNSPLHF.

The chain joins TRBV13 to TRBJ2-1, with a tentative D call TRBD2 (6 bases). Trimming took 6 bases from V and 8 from J, leaving 17 bases between them. The V gene's germline CDR1 is PRHDT and CDR2 FYEKMQ (reference sequence). The CDR3 sequence is 14 residues long. The CDR3 reads CASSLRGPSDEQFF. The CDR3 nucleotides are TGTGCCAGCAGTTTGCGGGGCCCCTCGGATGAGCAGTTCTTC.